This is a list of T cell receptor beta chains from one sample in a study of post-analysis software for immune sequencing data. TCRdb re-called the PCR reads with MiXCR, one entry per CDR3 protein. This sample has over 700,000 distinct CDR3 sequences, with 30% found just once. Material for sequencing was blood. These receptors all come from a girl between 5 and 17 years old with multiple sclerosis. Both conserved end residues are part of each CDR3. D genes are given only for firm matches. Only some rows state a clone size, as once, few, many or a class for expanded clones.

TRBV11-2	-	TRBD2	TRBJ2-1	TGTGCCAGCAGCTTAGAACGGGGGCTGGGACTAGCGGCCATCTCCTACAATGAGCAGTTCTTC	CASSLERGLGLAAISYNEQFF
TRBV28	-	TRBD1	TRBJ2-1	TGTGCCAGCAGTTTTTTTAAGGGGGCGACAGAGCAGTTCTTC	CASSFFKGATEQFF
TRBV29-1	-	-	TRBJ1-2	TGCAGCTTCCAGCGGGACTTAGGAGACTACACCTTC	CSFQRDLGDYTF
TRBV4-1	many	TRBD1	TRBJ1-2	TGCGCCAGCAGCCAAGACAGGGGGAACTATGGCTACACCTTC	CASSQDRGNYGYTF
TRBV20-1	few	TRBD2	TRBJ2-5	TGCAGTGCGAGGACTAGCGGGTCACAAGAGACCCAGTACTTC	CSARTSGSQETQYF
TRBV14	once	-	TRBJ1-4	TGTGCCAGCAGCCAACGGGTTAATGAAAAACTGTTTTTT	CASSQRVNEKLFF
TRBV5-6	-	-	TRBJ2-4	TGTGCCAGCAGCGTGGGACCCCTCTCGTACTTC	CASSVGPLSYF
TRBV4-3	few	-	TRBJ2-1	TGCGCCAGCAGCCAAGATAGGTTCACTGAGCAGTTCTTC	CASSQDRFTEQFF
TRBV5-1	-	-	TRBJ2-2	TGCGCCAGCAGCTTGGAAAGAAGGGGCGGCACCGGGGAGCTGTTTTTT	CASSLERRGGTGELFF
TRBV4-2	-	-	TRBJ2-3	TGTGCCGGCAGCCAAGTTCCCCATCCTAGCACAGATACGCAGTATTTT	CAGSQVPHPSTDTQYF
TRBV4-3	few	TRBD1	TRBJ1-1	TGCGCCAGCAGCCAAGGAGTCGACAGGGACTTCACTGAAGCTTTCTTT	CASSQGVDRDFTEAFF
TRBV12-3/TRBV12-4	few	-	TRBJ2-3	TGTGCCAGCAGGCATATTAGCACAGATACGCAGTATTTT	CASRHISTDTQYF
TRBV7-9	few	-	TRBJ1-5	TGTGCCAGCAGCTTAGCGGACACAGATAGCAATCAGCCCCAGCATTTT	CASSLADTDSNQPQHF
TRBV28	few	-	TRBJ2-7	TGTGCCAGCAGTTTTTTGCCAGCCAGGGGGGGCTACGAGCAGTACTTC	CASSFLPARGGYEQYF
TRBV27	-	TRBD1	TRBJ1-4	TGTGCCAGCAGTTCGGGACAGGGGTCAGGTGAAAAACTGTTTTTT	CASSSGQGSGEKLFF
TRBV7-9	-	TRBD1	TRBJ1-1	TGTGCCAGCAGCCCCCTGGACAGGGGAGGGAACACTGAAGCTTTCTTT	CASSPLDRGGNTEAFF
TRBV20-1	many	-	TRBJ2-3	TGCAGTGCTAGTTTGCCGGGTGGAGATACGCAGTATTTT	CSASLPGGDTQYF
TRBV28	-	-	TRBJ2-2	TGTGCCAGCAGTTTTCTCTCGGACACCGGGGAGCTGTTTTTT	CASSFLSDTGELFF
TRBV28	-	-	TRBJ1-1	TGTGCCAGCAGCGGGGCAGGGTTGAACACTGAAGCTTTCTTT	CASSGAGLNTEAFF
TRBV7-9	-	-	TRBJ1-1	TGTGCCAGCAGCTCAGAAAGGGTTGAAGCTTTCTTT	CASSSERVEAFF
TRBV5-6	few	-	TRBJ2-3	TGTGCCAGCAGCTGGGGGCCCACAGATACGCAGTATTTT	CASSWGPTDTQYF
TRBV10-3	many	-	TRBJ2-7	TGTGCCATCACCTCTGGAGACTACGAGCAGTACTTC	CAITSGDYEQYF
TRBV4-1	few	-	TRBJ2-3	TGCGCCAGCAGCCAAGGGCTGAGAACGGCAGATACGCAGTATTTT	CASSQGLRTADTQYF
TRBV20-1	-	-	TRBJ1-6	TGCAGTGCTAGGGCCGACAGTAGGGGTTCACCCCTCCACTTT	CSARADSRGSPLHF
TRBV21-1	-	-	TRBJ2-3	TGTGCCAGCAGCAACCTAGCACAACCGGTTACGCAGTATTTT	CASSNLAQPVTQYF
TRBV6-2/TRBV6-3	-	-	TRBJ2-6	TGTGCCAGCAGTTACTCCTGGGGTCACTCTGGGGCCAACGTCCCGACTTTC	CASSYSWGHSGANVPTF
TRBV12-3/TRBV12-4	-	-	TRBJ1-2	TGTGCCAGCAGTTACTCACAGGGATATGGCTACACCTTC	CASSYSQGYGYTF
TRBV4-3	-	-	TRBJ2-1	TGCGCCAGCAGCCAAGATAACCCAAACTCAGGGGCGGAGCAGTTCTTC	CASSQDNPNSGAEQFF
TRBV28	-	-	TRBJ2-7	TGTGCCAGCAGTCGCGGGAAAGGCGAGCAGTACTTC	CASSRGKGEQYF
TRBV2	-	TRBD2	TRBJ2-3	TGTGCCAGCAGCCCAGGGTCTAGCGGGGGCACAGATACGCAGTATTTT	CASSPGSSGGTDTQYF
TRBV7-9	few	-	TRBJ1-6	TGTGCCAGCAGCTTATCAGGGAGAGGTTCACCCCTCCACTTT	CASSLSGRGSPLHF
TRBV11-1	-	-	TRBJ2-1	TGTGCCAGCAGCCAGAATCGGGACATCCGGTCCAATGAGCAGTTCTTC	CASSQNRDIRSNEQFF
TRBV20-1	-	-	TRBJ1-2	TGCAGTGCTTTGGGGGACCGCTATGGCTACACCTTC	CSALGDRYGYTF
TRBV7-2	-	TRBD2	TRBJ2-5	TGTGCCAGCAGCTTAAGTGGGGGGGGGGGTCAAGAGACCCAGTACTTC	CASSLSGGGGQETQYF
TRBV9	few	TRBD2	TRBJ2-3	TGTGCCAGCAGACCGGGACTAGCGTTAGATACGCAGTATTTT	CASRPGLALDTQYF
TRBV3-1	-	-	TRBJ2-3	TGTGCCAGCAGCCAAGATCTAGCACAACGGGCAGATACGCAGTATTTT	CASSQDLAQRADTQYF
TRBV5-1	-	TRBD1	TRBJ2-1	TGCGCCAGCAGCCTGGGGGACAGGGTTCGGGTCAATGAGCAGTTCTTC	CASSLGDRVRVNEQFF
TRBV5-4	-	-	TRBJ2-7	TGTGCCAGCAGCTTGGGACTAGTCGACTCCTACGAGCAGTACTTC	CASSLGLVDSYEQYF